This note documents a single T cell receptor beta chain sequence. The antigen this receptor binds is unknown. No base-level quality is on record; no much larger clone is a single base apart. In light of the paper, this sample's time point label describes: week 5, during vaccination. Each vaccine dose was 300 ug of a 20-mer mutant IDH1 peptide in Montanide, given subcutaneously with topical imiquimod. All donors had newly diagnosed IDH1-mutant astrocytomas of WHO grade 3 or 4 that showed loss of nuclear ATRX. The samples were drawn from NOA16, a multicentre, single-arm, open-label phase I trial in Germany that tested a mutant IDH1 peptide vaccine in humans for the first time. The DNeasy Blood and Tissue Kit was used to extract genomic DNA from EDTA blood for TCRB sequencing. These data belong to a study of a mutant IDH1 vaccine in newly diagnosed glioma (dated by TCRdb to about 2021). Looking at the study overall: Across visits V03 through V10, patients got a total of eight vaccinations, given in weeks 1, 3, 5, 7, 11, 15, 19 and 23. Peripheral blood samples were drawn at six visits, namely V03 (baseline), V05, V07, V10, V12 and V13. Longitudinal TCRB deep sequencing was done for 25 treated patients, wherever samples were available for exploratory analyses. In the chemotherapy-containing groups, vaccination started alongside temozolomide cycles, whereas in patients who had radiotherapy alone it started 4-6 weeks after radiotherapy. Before enrollment, patients had received standard therapy of radiotherapy alone, temozolomide alone, or radiochemotherapy with temozolomide; most received the combination. Of the approximately 29 treated patients, approximately 62% were male and approximately 38% were female, and a mean age of approximately 40 years was recorded.

CDR1 is given as GTSNPN and CDR2 as SVGIG, both from the germline V gene (reference sequence). V and J lose 5 bases and 3 bases, and a span of 13 bases separates them. The CDR3 has 13 amino acids, counting the end cysteine and phenylalanine. Here the CDR3 DNA is all that survives: 39 bases in frame from base 1. General conclusions and limits of the study: According to the authors, sample limitations meant that analyses of patient blood samples could not be reproduced. No apparent relationship was observed between pseudoprogression and alterations in the top peripheral T cell clonotypes detected by TCRB sequencing. PBMC samples for TCRB deep sequencing were selected based on availability. Immune responses induced by the vaccine were seen in approximately 93% of patients across multiple MHC alleles.

The protocol used for the library was the immunoSEQ multiplex PCR assay. Rearranged TCR beta chain sequences were amplified using the hsTCRB Kit according to the manufacturer's protocol. Sequencing of TCRB libraries was carried out on an Illumina MiSeq. From the authors' description of their analysis: The kit vendor's proprietary platform handled demultiplexing, trimming and gene mapping. TCRdb limited this immuneACCESS table to in-frame rearrangements with V and J called. A share of clones is missing; checked studies link under half to unresolved V genes, and the rest is unexplained. V, J and clone size are taken as reported in that table, and D and trimming were inferred from the DNA itself. A total of approximately 76,000 clones appear in this sample, roughly 90% of them only once. The ten largest clones add up to under 0.6% of the sample.

The sequence links TRBV30 to TRBJ1-1; TRBD1 might be the D gene, on 6 matching bases. This TCR derives from a woman aged 45 to 65 with glioma. The starting material was PBMCs, obtained from a glioma patient whose treatment included an IDH1 peptide vaccine. The DNA reads as follows: TGTGCCTGGCGGGGGGGGCCCTACACTGAAGCTTTCTTT. Its protein product is CAWRGGPYTEAFF.